The next 9 T cell receptor beta chains were all read from a single sample in a study of blood T cells in healthy people across ages (dated by TCRdb to between 2014 and 2017). Library preparation employed 5' RACE. The listed sequencing device is Illumina HiSeq 2500. The second PCR ran for about 7 to 11 cycles and used a J-beta primer mix along with a sample-barcoded 5' primer. TCRdb reprocessing: public reads trimmed at Q25 with fastp, clones called with MiXCR, in-frame beta chains kept. Each CDR3 protein appears once, grouped with its most common genes and DNA. The sample contains hundreds of thousands of distinct CDR3 sequences, roughly 31% of them found a single time. The ten most abundant clones make up roughly 14% of the sample. Specimen: blood. The receptor source for this set is a woman at least 80 years old in good health.

Ten or more counts support this clonotype. The gene calls are TRBV7-9 and TRBJ2-5; 9 bases line up with TRBD2. The CDR3 has 15 amino acids. Germline V CDR1 and CDR2: SEHNR, FQNEAQ (reference sequence). V gave up 3 bases and J gave up 3 bases; unmatched junction bases: 5. In DNA form, the CDR3 reads TGTGCCAGCAGCTTTCAACTAGCGGGCGAAGAGACCCAGTACTTC. Translated: CASSFQLAGEETQYF.

This clonotype was seen ten or more times. This CDR3 is CASSLDASGSQETQYF. The CDR3 DNA reads TGTGCCAGCAGCTTAGATGCCTCAGGGTCCCAAGAGACCCAGTACTTC. This sequence joins TRBV7-2 and TRBJ2-5; TRBD1 might be the D (5 bases). Germline V gene sequence: CDR1 SGHTA, CDR2 FQGNSA. This CDR3 is 16 amino acids long. Trimming shortened V by 1 base and J by 1 base, and 13 bases separated the two germline ends.

This clonotype was counted ten times or more. The chain links TRBV7-3 to TRBJ2-1, with 8 bases aligning to TRBD1. V lost 5 bases and J lost 0; bases outside the gene matches: 6. The CDR3 has 16 amino acids. The germline CDR1 and CDR2 sequences are SGHTA and FQGTGA. This CDR3 is CASSPKQGVSYNEQFF. The CDR3 DNA sequence: TGTGCCAGCAGCCCAAAACAGGGGGTCTCCTACAATGAGCAGTTCTTC.

Ten or more counts support this clonotype. The rearrangement joins TRBV29-1 to TRBJ2-7, with 8 bases identical to TRBD1. CDR3 length: 14 residues. With V trimmed by 4 bases and J by 3 bases, 8 bases remained unmatched. CDR1 and CDR2 (germline): SQVTM, ANQGSEA. The CDR3 sequence: CSVGSLGQVYEQYF. DNA for the CDR3: TGCAGCGTTGGGTCCCTGGGACAGGTCTACGAGCAGTACTTC.

The J gene is TRBJ2-7, the V gene TRBV9; no clear D gene. Trimming cost V 4 bases and J 7 bases, with 21 bases left between them. CDR3 length equals 15 residues. Germline V gene sequence: CDR1 SGDLS, CDR2 YYNGEE. The CDR3 bases are TGTGCCAGCAGCCCCACGAGCAGCTCCTACAATGAGCAGTACTTC. Translated, it gives CASSPTSSSYNEQYF.

This clonotype was counted once. J is TRBJ1-2 and V is TRBV5-1, with D maybe TRBD1 (6 bases). V dropped 1 base and J dropped 6 bases, with 16 bases sitting between them. CDR3 length equals 15 residues. The V gene's germline CDR1 is SGHRS and CDR2 YFSETQ. DNA of the CDR3: TGCGCCAGCAGCTTGTCGCCGGGCAGGGGAAATGGCTACACCTTC. Translation gives CASSLSPGRGNGYTF.

There are a few counts of this clonotype. This may be a read error, as it is one base from a much larger clone. The chain uses TRBV7-2 and TRBJ2-3; D is ambiguous. Germline loops: CDR1 SGHTA, CDR2 FQGNSA. The length of the CDR3 is 15 residues. The CDR3 region is CASSLAESRTDAQYF. CDR3 in DNA: TGTGCCAGCAGCTTAGCGGAGTCACGCACAGATGCGCAGTATTTT.

This clonotype came up many times. The chain has TRBV9 and TRBJ2-1; 7 nucleotides match TRBD2. From germline, CDR1 is SGDLS and CDR2 YYNGEE. V was pared by 2 bases and J by 6 bases, with 8 bases of the junction left unmatched. The CDR3 spans 15 residues. The CDR3 nucleotides read TGTGCCAGCAGCGTCGGGTCGGGGGGTCTCAATGAGCAGTTCTTC. This codes for CASSVGSGGLNEQFF.

The table lists this clonotype with many counts. The chain is built from TRBV7-2 and TRBJ1-2, with TRBD1 matching over 8 bases. Losses at the gene ends were 6 bases for V and 1 base for J; bases not matched to a gene: 4. This CDR3 has 14 amino acids. Germline assignment: CDR1 SGHTA and CDR2 FQGNSA. In nucleotides, the CDR3 is TGTGCCAGCAGATCGGGACAGGATAACTATGGCTACACCTTC. The encoded protein is CASRSGQDNYGYTF.